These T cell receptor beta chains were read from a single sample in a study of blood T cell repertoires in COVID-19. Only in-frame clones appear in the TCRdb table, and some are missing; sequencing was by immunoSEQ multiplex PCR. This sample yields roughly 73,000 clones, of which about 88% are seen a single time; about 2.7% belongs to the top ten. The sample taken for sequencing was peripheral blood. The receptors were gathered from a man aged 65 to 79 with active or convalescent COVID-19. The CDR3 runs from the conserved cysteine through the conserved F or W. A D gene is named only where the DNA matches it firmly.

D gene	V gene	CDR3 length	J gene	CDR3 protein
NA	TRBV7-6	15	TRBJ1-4	CASSDKGFLGEKLFF
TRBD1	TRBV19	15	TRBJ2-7	CATHPGQGTLGEQYF
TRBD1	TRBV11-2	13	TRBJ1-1	CASSLDPAGGAFF
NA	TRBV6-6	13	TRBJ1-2	CASAGNTGGGYTF
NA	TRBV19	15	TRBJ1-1	CASSMPTAPRTEAFF
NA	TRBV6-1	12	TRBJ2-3	CASSERETRQYF
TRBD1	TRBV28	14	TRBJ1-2	CASSRQGARYGYTF
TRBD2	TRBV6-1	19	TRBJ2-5	CASSEGELAGVAYQETQYF
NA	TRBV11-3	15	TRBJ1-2	CASSLDLRAGYGYTF
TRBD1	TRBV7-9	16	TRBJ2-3	CASSHALQGARDTQYF
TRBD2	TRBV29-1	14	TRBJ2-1	CSVNSGSTYNEQFF
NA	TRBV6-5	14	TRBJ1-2	CASHIGHTNYGYTF
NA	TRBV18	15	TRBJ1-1	CASSPNRQPNTEAFF
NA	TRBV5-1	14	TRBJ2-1	CASSLEQGYNEQFF
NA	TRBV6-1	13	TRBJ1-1	CASSERSETEAFF
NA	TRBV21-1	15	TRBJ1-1	CASGRSRGADTEAFF
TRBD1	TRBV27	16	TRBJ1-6	CASSPRGGTGGSPLHF
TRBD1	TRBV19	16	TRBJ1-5	CASSPGTAYSNQPQHF
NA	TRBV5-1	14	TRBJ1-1	CASSALQGNTEAFF
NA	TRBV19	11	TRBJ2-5	CASGIGETQYF
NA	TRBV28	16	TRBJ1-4	CASSAPWGAGDEKLFF
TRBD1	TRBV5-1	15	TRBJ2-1	CASSLEGTAHNEQFF
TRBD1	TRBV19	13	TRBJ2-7	CASSVTGAGEQYF
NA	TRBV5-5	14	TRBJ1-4	CASSLAASGEKLFF
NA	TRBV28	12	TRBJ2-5	CASKSGYETQYF
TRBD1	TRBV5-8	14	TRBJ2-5	CASSPGQGQETQYF
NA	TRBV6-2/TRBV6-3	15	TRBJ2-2	CASSYSPGNTGELFF
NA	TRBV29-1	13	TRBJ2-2	CSARGRRYGELFF
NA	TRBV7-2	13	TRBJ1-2	CASRPTEIYGYTF
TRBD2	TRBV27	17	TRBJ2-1	CASSPSGLAGQYNEQFF
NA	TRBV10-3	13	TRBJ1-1	CASRETGETEAFF
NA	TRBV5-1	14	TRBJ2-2	CASSLALDTGELFF
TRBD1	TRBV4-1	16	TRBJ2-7	CASSQEPGQRLYEQYF
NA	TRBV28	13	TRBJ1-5	CASTRGASRPQHF
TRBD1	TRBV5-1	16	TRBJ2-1	CASSSTSGQAYNEQFF
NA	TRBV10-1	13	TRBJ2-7	CASSDPGTYEQYF
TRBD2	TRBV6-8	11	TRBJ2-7	CASTLGGEQYF